Listed below are T cell receptor beta chains from one sample, sequenced in a study of blood T cell repertoires in COVID-19. Profiling relied on immunoSEQ multiplex PCR, and the TCRdb table lists in-frame clones only, not all of them. Among about 350,000 clones listed, roughly 86% were seen once. The sequenced material came from PBMCs or T cells enriched from blood (not recorded which). These receptors came from a woman aged 25-40 years who had been exposed to COVID-19. Each CDR3 is given with its conserved first and last residue. The D gene is left open where the match is weak. Where a row states a size, it is once, few, many or the class of an expanded clone; other rows omit it.

v_gene,abundance,len,j_gene,d_gene,CDR3aa,CDR3nt
TRBV28,few,15,TRBJ1-2,TRBD1,CASSLAGTANYGYTF,TGTGCCAGCAGTTTGGCCGGGACAGCTAACTATGGCTACACCTTC
TRBV7-9,NA,16,TRBJ2-7,TRBD2,CASSLAWREGGYEQYF,TGTGCCAGCAGCTTAGCGTGGCGGGAGGGCGGCTACGAGCAGTACTTC
TRBV28,NA,15,TRBJ2-7,TRBD1,CASSTSQGELHEQYF,TGTGCCAGCAGCACATCACAGGGGGAACTCCACGAGCAGTACTTC
TRBV25-1,few,13,TRBJ1-2,TRBD1,CASSEGTGYGYTF,TGTGCCAGCAGTGAAGGGACAGGCTATGGCTACACCTTC
TRBV13,NA,16,TRBJ1-1,TRBD1,CASSLDRFGENTEAFF,TGTGCCAGCAGCTTGGACAGGTTTGGGGAGAACACTGAAGCTTTCTTT
TRBV28,once,15,TRBJ2-2,NA,CASIPGSVSDGELFF,TGTGCCAGCATTCCGGGGTCAGTTTCAGATGGGGAGCTGTTTTTT
TRBV27,once,14,TRBJ2-5,TRBD1,CASSHRDSQETQYF,TGTGCCAGCAGTCACCGGGACAGCCAAGAGACCCAGTACTTC
TRBV6-4,NA,13,TRBJ2-1,NA,CASSGTSSNEQFF,TGTGCCAGCAGTGGAACTTCTAGCAATGAGCAGTTCTTC
TRBV3-1/TRBV3-2,NA,15,TRBJ2-2,NA,CASSSRVARTGELFF,TGTGCCAGCAGCTCCCGGGTAGCTCGCACCGGGGAGCTGTTTTTT
TRBV21-1,NA,16,TRBJ1-6,NA,CASSKVRTAYNSPLHF,TGTGCCAGCAGCAAAGTGCGGACAGCCTATAATTCACCCCTCCACTTT
TRBV19,NA,15,TRBJ2-1,TRBD2,CASTSGLGTPNEQFF,TGTGCCAGTACCTCGGGACTAGGAACCCCCAATGAGCAGTTCTTC
TRBV7-2,NA,15,TRBJ2-7,NA,CASSLYSPADYEQYF,TGTGCCAGCAGCTTATACTCCCCCGCGGACTACGAGCAGTACTTC
TRBV6-1,NA,14,TRBJ2-4,NA,CASSEMDSWWIQYF,TGTGCCAGCAGTGAAATGGACAGCTGGTGGATTCAGTACTTC
TRBV19,NA,14,TRBJ2-1,TRBD2,CASIGGSSYNEQFF,TGTGCCAGTATAGGCGGGAGCTCCTACAATGAGCAGTTCTTC
TRBV10-2,NA,16,TRBJ2-7,TRBD1,CASRTAGTGGLNEQYF,TGCGCCAGCAGGACCGCCGGGACAGGGGGCTTGAACGAGCAGTACTTC
TRBV7-9,NA,15,TRBJ1-4,TRBD1,CASSFFRTGNEKLFF,TGTGCCAGCAGCTTCTTTCGGACAGGGAATGAAAAACTGTTTTTT
TRBV7-6,NA,16,TRBJ2-7,TRBD2,CASSPEGLAGGDEQYF,TGTGCCAGCAGCCCAGAGGGGCTAGCGGGAGGAGACGAGCAGTACTTC
TRBV5-1,NA,13,TRBJ2-7,NA,CASSPSSGYEQYF,TGCGCCAGCAGCCCCTCTTCGGGCTACGAGCAGTACTTC
TRBV5-1,NA,13,TRBJ1-6,NA,CASSLGGDSPLHF,TGCGCCAGCAGCTTGGGGGGGGATTCACCCCTCCACTTT
TRBV5-1,NA,11,TRBJ2-3,NA,CATQGGGTQYF,TGCGCCACCCAGGGAGGTGGTACGCAGTATTTT
TRBV11-3,NA,14,TRBJ1-2,TRBD1,CASSSDQGALGYTF,TGTGCCAGCAGCTCCGATCAGGGGGCCCTTGGCTACACCTTC
TRBV27,NA,12,TRBJ1-1,NA,CASSAIGTEAFF,TGTGCCAGCAGCGCAATCGGCACTGAAGCTTTCTTT
TRBV29-1,NA,14,TRBJ2-1,TRBD2,CSVRLAGGYNEQFF,TGCAGCGTGCGACTAGCGGGAGGGTACAATGAGCAGTTCTTC
TRBV27,NA,12,TRBJ1-6,NA,CATRRGGSPLHF,TGTGCCACCCGTAGGGGTGGTTCACCCCTCCACTTT
TRBV7-8,NA,16,TRBJ2-1,TRBD1,CASSLSGTGGYNEQFF,TGTGCCAGCAGCTTAAGTGGGACAGGGGGATACAATGAGCAGTTCTTC
TRBV24-1,NA,15,TRBJ2-7,TRBD2,CATSESLAGADEQYF,TGTGCCACCAGTGAGTCACTAGCGGGAGCTGACGAGCAGTACTTC